This T cell receptor (beta chain) is from a study of memory CD4+ T cells and cytomegalovirus serostatus. General study points: The CMV-associated TCR signature appears largely within the CD4+ memory repertoire. Each of 60 to 80 CMV-associated TCRbeta sequences occurred in one to five individuals.

This clone has a single count. Its antigen is unidentified. Under the authors' procedure: Out-of-frame sequences were removed, leaving about 2,300,000 distinct TCRbeta sequences. Sequencing was performed with immunoSEQ multiplex PCR; in TCRdb, only in-frame clones are kept and a portion is missing. V, J and clone size derive from that table, while D and trimming were established from the DNA sequence. The table has tens of thousands of clones, 60% to 80% seen once. Germline-derived CDR1 and CDR2 are LNHDA and SQIVND (reference sequence). The V end was cut by 5 bases, the J end by 6 bases, with 13 bases between. The CDR3 sequence is 13 residues long. The sort gate was single viable CD3+CD4+CD8-CD45RO+ cells for memory CD4+ T cells.

The sample taken for sequencing was memory CD4+ T cells from blood. This sequence was found in an adult in good health and CMV-seronegative. The chain has TRBV19 and TRBJ1-2; D is uncertain. The CDR3 loop reads CASSQAGFDGYTF. For the CDR3, the DNA is TGTGCCAGTAGTCAGGCCGGTTTTGATGGCTACACCTTC.